This T cell receptor beta chain was recovered during a study of PD-1 blockade in classical Hodgkin lymphoma. Study results and limitations: At C4D1, TCR diversity had climbed significantly for CD4+ cells, though not for CD8+ cells.

This clone has more than one count but fewer than ten. Its cognate antigen is unknown. Generated by immunoSEQ multiplex PCR, the TCRdb table keeps only in-frame clones and is missing some. The sample includes around 20,000 clones, about nine tenths seen only once; the top ten take around 13%. CDR3 length: 14 amino acids. The germline V gene encodes CDR1 SGHTA and CDR2 FQGNSA. V dropped 3 bases and J dropped 0 bases, with 8 bases sitting between them. Every patient was affected by relapse after autologous stem cell transplantation, while exposure to brentuximab vedotin was not uniform. Best responses were complete response, partial response or progressive disease.

The sequence derives from a human donor with classical Hodgkin lymphoma. This chain connects TRBV7-2 to TRBJ1-1, with D possibly TRBD1 on 6 matching bases. The material sequenced was peripheral blood mononuclear cells (PBMCs), taken before the second cycle of nivolumab. The CDR3 region has the DNA TGTGCCAGCAGCTTGGACAGATTGAACACTGAAGCTTTCTTT. This translates into CASSLDRLNTEAFF.